This TCR beta chain came from a study of CD8+ T cells in alopecia areata listed by TCRdb under 2018. The study in broad terms: The treated patients took part in an open-label pilot trial in which moderate-to-severe alopecia areata was treated with oral tofacitinib at 5 to 10 mg twice daily. Tofacitinib was administered for 6 to 18 months, and 6 months of follow-up off drug were then conducted to assess delayed response and recurrence. In humans, TCRbeta sequencing was performed on scalp tissue and on sorted CD4+ and CD8+ peripheral blood T cells from healthy controls and from patients with patchy or totalis/universalis alopecia areata. RNA came from the PAXgene miRNA kit for fixed scalp, the miRNeasy kit for PBMCs, and the RNeasy kit for mouse skin. Scalp clonality was compared across normal scalp (n=4), patchy alopecia areata scalp (n=8), and alopecia totalis/universalis scalp (n=8). Biopsies were taken from tofacitinib-treated patients at baseline and at 4 and 24 weeks of treatment, and a later scalp biopsy was taken in several of the tofacitinib-treated patients. To study T cell clonal expansion in alopecia areata, the researchers applied high-throughput TCRbeta sequencing to both the C3H/HeJ mouse model and human patients. TCRbeta CDR3 regions were amplified by immunoSEQ multiplex PCR with 35 Vbeta forward and 13 Jbeta reverse primers.

Overall study outcomes, separate from this receptor: Scalp TCR repertoire analysis is complicated because resident alphabeta T cells in normal human skin are also sequenced, whereas mouse skin is dominated by gammadelta T cells. TCR sequences shared between patients were less clear than in mice, possibly partly because of HLA diversity in the patient population. Compared with normal scalp, lesional scalp had higher clonality and more expanded CD8+ clones, particularly in alopecia totalis/universalis, a pattern that suggests antigenic drive.

As to this clone: The target of this receptor is not known. Per-base qualities were not stored, and no clone one base away is much larger.

Lesional scalp punch biopsies and peripheral blood were collected from alopecia areata patients. PBMCs were separated by density centrifugation and stained for CD3, CD4 and CD8, after which CD4+ and CD8+ T cells were sorted on a FACSAria. Libraries came from the immunoSEQ multiplex PCR assay. RNA was extracted from all samples and reverse transcribed into cDNA, which served as template for TCR sequencing. SuperScript III was used to make first-strand cDNA, primed with a 2:1 mix of oligo-dT and random hexamers. Amplification bias was assessed with a synthetic immune receptor repertoire, and residual bias was removed computationally. Per the original workflow: Raw reads were preprocessed to remove errors, and CDR3 was defined according to IMGT conventions as the region from the conserved cysteine to phenylalanine. Clonality was computed by normalizing Shannon entropy by log2 of the number of productive unique TCRs and subtracting the result from 1. Whether scalp clones were CD4 or CD8 was inferred by matching scalp TCRbeta sequences against CD4 and CD8 repertoires sorted from blood. The clones in this table, taken by TCRdb from immuneACCESS, are in-frame only. Not every clone is retained; where verified, under half of the shortfall comes from an unresolved V gene, and the cause of the rest is unknown. V and J calls plus clone size are reproduced from that table; the DNA served to infer D and trimming. The sample yields approximately 140,000 clones; approximately 45% were counted once. About 6.4% of the sample belongs to the ten largest clones.

CDR1 and CDR2 (MNHNY, SVGAGI) derive from the germline V gene (reference sequence). V is clipped by 5 bases and J by 10 bases, and the sequence between their germline boundaries is 24 bases long. The CDR3, cysteine through phenylalanine, is 16 amino acids long. The read is trimmed to its CDR3 DNA, 48 bases read in frame from base 1. The TCR originated in a human donor with alopecia areata. Recombination linked TRBV6-6 to TRBJ2-1, with a weak D call of TRBD1 (6 bases match). The material sequenced was CD4+ T cells sorted from blood. The CDR3 has the sequence CASSIGLGAAIGEQFF. The DNA reads as follows: TGTGCCAGCAGTATAGGCTTGGGGGCGGCAATCGGGGAGCAGTTCTTC.